Below, 6 T cell receptor beta chains from the same sample are listed, as sequenced in a study of blood T cell repertoires in COVID-19. The data were produced by immunoSEQ multiplex PCR, yet TCRdb's version contains in-frame clones alone and is incomplete. The sample lists approximately 100,000 clones, approximately 89% seen once, with roughly 0.88% in the top ten. The sequenced sample was peripheral blood. All receptors derive from a man aged 60 to 69 with acute or convalescent COVID-19.

V is TRBV6-6 and J is TRBJ1-5; TRBD1 matches 9 bases. The CDR3 contains 19 residues. Germline loops: CDR1 MNHNY, CDR2 SVGAGI (reference sequence). The J segment lost 0 bases and the V segment lost 10 bases, leaving 19 bases of the junction unmatched. The CDR3 sequence: CATGRPRDRAAISNQPQHF. CDR3 in DNA: TGTGCCACCGGTCGTCCACGGGACAGGGCCGCGATTAGCAATCAGCCCCAGCATTTT.

The gene calls are TRBV2 and TRBJ1-1, with TRBD1 as a possible D gene (5 bases). V dropped 7 bases and J dropped 6 bases, with 18 bases sitting between them. This CDR3 region has 14 residues. Germline values: CDR1 SNHLY, CDR2 FYNNEI. DNA for the CDR3: TGTGCCAGCACCCTGGGAGGGGATAGGGCTGAAGCTTTCTTT. Protein: CASTLGGDRAEAFF.

This chain uses TRBV9 with TRBJ2-7; 8 bases are shared with TRBD2. The CDR3 has 20 amino acids. J gave up 4 bases and V 2 bases, and 23 bases lay outside the gene matches. Germline V CDR1 and CDR2: SGDLS, YYNGEE. The CDR3 sequence: CASSVPQFSGIRPVAYEQYV. CDR3 DNA: TGTGCCAGCAGCGTCCCTCAATTTAGCGGGATTCGACCTGTTGCATACGAGCAGTACGTC.

CDR3 bases: TGTGCCAGCAGTACCCACTTTACTCTCTCCTACGAGCAGTACTTC. Amino acids: CASSTHFTLSYEQYF. The V gene is TRBV6-5, the J gene TRBJ2-7; no reliable D call. This CDR3 has 15 amino acids. Germline assignment: CDR1 MNHEY and CDR2 SVGAGI. V shed 5 bases and J shed 0 bases, with 14 bases lying between them.

The V call is TRBV3-1 (or the pseudogene TRBV3-2), the J call TRBJ1-1, with 9 bases lining up with TRBD1. Trimming removed 1 base from V and 4 bases from J; junction bases left unmatched: 10. Looked up from germline, CDR1 is LGHDT and CDR2 is YNNKEL (reference sequence). The length of the CDR3 is 17 residues. CDR3 sequence (DNA): TGTGCCAGCAGCCAAGTAACAGGGGGCGGGGGGAGCACTGAAGCTTTCTTT. It encodes CASSQVTGGGGSTEAFF.

The rearrangement uses TRBV6-5 and TRBJ2-1, with 7 nucleotides matching TRBD1. CDR3 length: 15 amino acids. V lost 6 bases and J lost 6; bases outside the gene matches: 11. The germline V gene has CDR1 MNHEY and CDR2 SVGAGI. Here the CDR3 reads CASRDTGATPNEQFF. The CDR3 nucleotides read TGTGCCAGCAGAGACACAGGGGCCACCCCCAATGAGCAGTTCTTC.